This T cell receptor (beta chain) was sequenced in a study of blood T cell repertoires in COVID-19. The wider study: The United States, Italy and Spain provided the acute and convalescent COVID-19 samples.

Recovered Cohort 3 donors showed two negative PCRs, clearance, or symptom resolution. V was clipped by 10 bases and J by 4 bases; unmatched bases: 4. The CDR3 runs to 13 residues. The germline gives CDR1 ENHRY, CDR2 SYGVKD. As concerns this clone: The same CDR3 can be traced to other DNA sequences in this sample.

As processed by the authors: Cell counts per sample came from amplifying reference gene primers. Clones were sequenced by immunoSEQ multiplex PCR, and TCRdb holds only the in-frame ones, with some missing. For V, J and clone size, that table is used; D and trimming come from the DNA. The sample records roughly 400,000 clones, less than 95% being singletons. Sequenced input: PBMCs or T cells enriched from blood (not recorded which). The chain joins TRBV10-3 to TRBJ2-7; 13 bases match TRBD2. The TCR sequence derives from a man between 18 and 35 years old who had recovered from COVID-19. CDR3 sequence (DNA): TGTGCCACAGGACTAGCGGGAGCGTACGAGCAGTACTTC. Amino acid sequence: CATGLAGAYEQYF.